Each of the 30 T cell receptor beta chains below was sequenced from the same sample in a study of cytomegalovirus exposure and HLA in healthy donors. Produced via immunoSEQ multiplex PCR; TCRdb's table is partial and in-frame only. The sample holds fewer than 120,000 clones, approximately 89% seen once. The specimen sequenced was PBMCs. Receptor source: a woman aged 18-29 years in good health and CMV-seronegative.

This clone has only one observation. V and J are TRBV30 and TRBJ2-1, with a possible D match to TRBD2 (5 bases). Trimming took off 5 bases at V and 8 bases at J, with 22 bases between the two ends. Looked up from germline, CDR1 is GTSNPN and CDR2 is SVGIG (reference sequence). The CDR3 covers 15 residues. The CDR3 reads CAWAYSADPKDEQFF. The CDR3 DNA reads as TGTGCCTGGGCCTATTCAGCGGACCCTAAGGATGAGCAGTTCTTC.

The chain combines TRBV9 with TRBJ2-7; possible D gene TRBD1, 5 bases. This CDR3 spans 14 amino acids. Germline loops: CDR1 SGDLS, CDR2 YYNGEE. The germline V and J ends were trimmed by 0 bases and 7 bases, with 14 bases remaining between them. CDR3 loop: CASSVASQGGEQYF. The CDR3 DNA reads as TGTGCCAGCAGCGTAGCTTCCCAGGGTGGAGAGCAGTACTTC.

The CDR3 nucleotides read TGTGCCAGCAGTCTTGCGGTTGAGCAGTTCTTC. Encoded protein: CASSLAVEQFF. The chain joins TRBV28 to TRBJ2-1, with D hard to call. CDR1 and CDR2 (germline): MDHEN, SYDVKM. CDR3 length equals 11 residues. V was cut by 5 bases and J by 9 bases, with 8 bases left in between.

The chain's CDR3 is CASSSLGTGNGNTIYF. In DNA, the CDR3 is TGTGCCAGCAGCTCATTGGGGACAGGGAACGGAAACACCATATATTTT. The chain carries TRBV7-6 and TRBJ1-3, with TRBD1 matching 9 bases. CDR3 size: 16 residues. With V trimmed by 4 bases and J by 4 bases, 8 bases remained unmatched. Germline loops: CDR1 SGHVS, CDR2 FNYEAQ.

This rearrangement joins TRBV28 to TRBJ1-6; D might be TRBD1 (5 bases). In germline, CDR1 is MDHEN, CDR2 SYDVKM. Trimming cost V 2 bases and J 1 base, with 12 bases left between them. This CDR3 is 17 amino acids long. The CDR3 DNA follows: TGTGCCAGCAGTTTAGGAGGGGTCATGTCCTATAATTCACCCCTCCACTTT. Translated, it gives CASSLGGVMSYNSPLHF.

CDR3 nucleotide sequence: TGTGCCAGCAGCTTAGACCCAGGGTCGGACCTTATGGGCTACACCTTC. This sequence encodes CASSLDPGSDLMGYTF. The chain is built from TRBV7-2 and TRBJ1-2; D might be TRBD1 (5 bases). Trimming shortened V by 1 base and J by 8 bases, and 20 bases separated the two germline ends. The CDR3 contains 16 residues. The germline V gene encodes CDR1 SGHTA and CDR2 FQGNSA. The full variable domain, in which reference TRBV7-2 and TRBJ1-2 provide the parts outside the CDR3, is GAGVSQSPSNKVTEKGKDVELRCDPISGHTALYWYRQSLGQGLEFLIYFQGNSAPDKSGLPSDRFSAERTGGSVSTLTIQRTQQEDSAVYLCASSLDPGSDLMGYTFGSGTRLTVV.

This chain connects TRBV28 to TRBJ2-5; possibly TRBD1 for D (6 bases). The CDR3 loop spans 17 amino acids. Germline values: CDR1 MDHEN, CDR2 SYDVKM. Between the trimmed V and J ends, which lost 1 base and 2 bases, there was a span of 17 bases. The CDR3 DNA reads TGTGCCAGCAGTTTATTAAGGCAGGGGAGATGGCAAGAGACCCAGTACTTC. Protein sequence: CASSLLRQGRWQETQYF.

The rearrangement joins TRBV9 to TRBJ1-4, with D uncertain. V lost 4 bases and J 4 bases, leaving 20 bases between the germline ends. The CDR3 contains 17 residues. Germline-derived CDR1 and CDR2 are SGDLS and YYNGEE. The CDR3 is CASSQRGYRVDNEKLFF. Written as DNA, the CDR3 is TGTGCCAGCAGCCAACGAGGGTACCGGGTTGATAATGAAAAACTGTTTTTT.

V gene TRBV28 combines with J gene TRBJ1-2, with a tentative D call TRBD1 (6 bases). Trimming pared 5 bases from V and 4 bases from J, leaving 14 bases between. The germline gives CDR1 MDHEN, CDR2 SYDVKM. The CDR3 spans 14 residues. The DNA of the CDR3 is TGTGCCAGCAGTACCTCCGGACAGACCTATGGCTACACCTTC. The encoded protein is CASSTSGQTYGYTF.

V usage is TRBV28 and J usage is TRBJ1-6; no reliable D call. Germline V gene sequence: CDR1 MDHEN, CDR2 SYDVKM. V was cut by 6 bases and J by 7 bases, with 19 bases left in between. This CDR3 has 16 residues. The chain's CDR3 is CASSTIEHRGNSPLHF. The CDR3 coding sequence is TGTGCCAGCAGCACTATCGAGCACCGGGGAAATTCACCCCTCCACTTT.

This clone has just one count. The chain is built from TRBV4-1 and TRBJ2-1; 8 nucleotides agree with TRBD2. Germline CDR1 reads MGHRA; CDR2 reads YSYEKL. The CDR3 length is 15 residues. Trimming at V came to 1 base and at J to 7 bases, leaving 6 bases not matched to a gene. This CDR3 is CASSQGRGGANEQFF. CDR3 in DNA: TGCGCCAGCAGCCAAGGCCGGGGGGGCGCGAATGAGCAGTTCTTC.

The chain employs TRBV28 and TRBJ1-1; 7 nucleotides agree with TRBD1. The germline V gene encodes CDR1 MDHEN and CDR2 SYDVKM. The CDR3 covers 12 residues. J was trimmed by 6 bases and V by 2 bases; bases with no gene match: 0. The CDR3 DNA sequence: TGTGCCAGCAGTTTACAGGGGGCTGAAGCTTTCTTT. The encoded protein is CASSLQGAEAFF.

The chain joins TRBV4-1 to TRBJ2-2, with 10 bases aligning to TRBD1. This CDR3 has 17 residues. In germline, CDR1 is MGHRA, CDR2 YSYEKL. Trimming cost V 0 bases and J 4 bases; bases outside gene matches: 5. CDR3 sequence reads: CASSQDGTGAITGELFF. CDR3 in DNA: TGCGCCAGCAGCCAAGATGGGACAGGGGCTATCACCGGGGAGCTGTTTTTT.

V and J are TRBV28 and TRBJ2-3; the match to TRBD2 covers 8 bases. V trimming: 8 bases; J trimming: 2 bases; junction bases outside the gene matches: 3. Germline V gene lookup returns CDR1 MDHEN and CDR2 SYDVKM. The CDR3 covers 13 residues. The CDR3 reads CASLSGNTDTQYF. DNA of the CDR3: TGTGCCAGCCTTAGCGGGAACACAGATACGCAGTATTTT. Combining the CDR3 with reference TRBV28 and TRBJ2-3 gives the whole variable domain DVKVTQSSRYLVKRTGEKVFLECVQDMDHENMFWYRQDPGLGLRLIYFSYDVKMKEKGDIPEGYSVSREKKERFSLILESASTNQTSMYLCASLSGNTDTQYFGPGTRLTVL.

The V and J genes are TRBV2 and TRBJ2-7; D ambiguous. Germline lookup yields CDR1 SNHLY and CDR2 FYNNEI. The ends were cut back, 2 bases at V and 7 bases at J, with 9 bases in the middle. The CDR3 extends over 12 amino acids. Here the CDR3 reads CASSEPVLEQYF. The CDR3 DNA reads as TGTGCCAGCAGTGAACCGGTCTTGGAGCAGTACTTC.

The rearrangement uses TRBV5-4 and TRBJ1-2; 7 nucleotides line up with TRBD1. Germline V gene data show CDR1 as SGHNT and CDR2 as YYREEE (reference sequence). The CDR3 is made up of 16 amino acids. V was clipped by 5 bases and J by 3 bases; unmatched bases: 13. CDR3 sequence (DNA): TGTGCCAGCAGTGGGCTTGGCGCCAGGGGGGACTATGGCTACACCTTC. Its protein is CASSGLGARGDYGYTF. Full variable domain (missing parts from reference TRBV5-4 and TRBJ1-2): ETGVTQSPTHLIKTRGQQVTLRCSSQSGHNTVSWYQQALGQGPQFIFQYYREEENGRGNFPPRFSGLQFPNYSSELNVNALELDDSALYLCASSGLGARGDYGYTFGSGTRLTVV.

This chain links TRBV16 with TRBJ2-3, with TRBD1 matching over 8 bases. There are 14 residues in the CDR3. V lost 1 base, J lost 6 bases, and 3 bases stayed unmatched. Germline values: CDR1 KGHSY, CDR2 FQNENV. CDR3 nucleotides: TGTGCCAGCAGCCAATGGTCAGGGGGCGATACGCAGTATTTT. It codes for CASSQWSGGDTQYF.

The chain links TRBV2 to TRBJ1-2; D is uncertain. The V gene lost 4 bases and the J gene lost 6 bases, with 9 bases spanning the gap. Germline V gene lookup returns CDR1 SNHLY and CDR2 FYNNEI. The CDR3 is 12 residues long. Here the CDR3 reads CASSGFSDGYTF. The CDR3 coding sequence is TGTGCCAGCAGTGGCTTTAGCGATGGCTACACCTTC.

V is TRBV20-1 and J is TRBJ2-7, with a possible D match to TRBD2 (5 bases). CDR1 and CDR2 from the germline V gene are DFQATT and SNEGSKA (reference sequence). The CDR3 runs 11 residues. Trimming left V 3 bases short and J 9 bases short, with 12 bases between. CDR3 protein: CSASFGNRQYF. In nucleotides, the CDR3 is TGCAGTGCTAGCTTCGGGAATCGGCAGTACTTC.

This clone was recorded only once. The chain joins TRBV28 to TRBJ2-7; perhaps TRBD1 as D (6 bases). CDR3 length equals 15 residues. The V and J ends lost 1 base and 3 bases respectively, with 13 bases between them. In germline, CDR1 is MDHEN, CDR2 SYDVKM. The CDR3 DNA reads TGTGCCAGCAGTTTATTAGGCCAGGGGCGCTACGAGCAGTACTTC. Encoded protein: CASSLLGQGRYEQYF.

The rearrangement joins TRBV19 to TRBJ1-1; tentatively, D is TRBD1 (5 bases). The CDR3 length is 15 residues. Per the germline V gene, CDR1 is LNHDA and CDR2 is SQIVND (reference sequence). V gave up 5 bases and J gave up 4 bases, with 17 bases separating them. The DNA for the CDR3 is TGTGCCAGTAGTGTCCCGGGTAGGGGAGGCACTGAAGCTTTCTTT. The encoded protein is CASSVPGRGGTEAFF. Drawing the rest from reference TRBV19 and TRBJ1-1, the complete variable domain is DGGITQSPKYLFRKEGQNVTLSCEQNLNHDAMYWYRQDPGQGLRLIYYSQIVNDFQKGDIAEGYSVSREKKESFPLTVTSAQKNPTAFYLCASSVPGRGGTEAFFGQGTRLTVV.

The J gene is TRBJ2-7, the V gene TRBV5-6; a possible D gene is TRBD2 (6 bases). The germline gives CDR1 SGHDT, CDR2 YYEEEE. This CDR3 has 14 amino acids. V lost 1 base and J lost 2, with 10 bases in between. This CDR3 reads CASSLPSATYEQYF. As DNA, the CDR3 is TGTGCCAGCAGCTTGCCTAGCGCGACCTACGAGCAGTACTTC. The full variable domain, rest sourced from reference TRBV5-6 and TRBJ2-7, is DAGVTQSPTHLIKTRGQQVTLRCSPKSGHDTVSWYQQALGQGPQFIFQYYEEEERQRGNFPDRFSGHQFPNYSSELNVNALLLGDSALYLCASSLPSATYEQYFGPGTRLTVT.

This sequence joins TRBV5-1 and TRBJ2-2; possibly TRBD2 for D (5 bases). Per germline, CDR1 SGHRS and CDR2 YFSETQ. This CDR3 has 14 residues. V was trimmed by 0 bases and J by 7 bases, leaving 10 bases between them. The CDR3 loop reads CASSLDPEVGELFF. CDR3 coding DNA: TGCGCCAGCAGCTTGGATCCGGAGGTCGGGGAGCTGTTTTTT.

The V call is TRBV4-3, the J call TRBJ2-5; 7 nucleotides agree with TRBD2. The CDR3 consists of 13 residues. Germline loops: CDR1 LGHNA, CDR2 YSLEER. V lost 1 base, J lost 4 bases, and 0 bases stayed unmatched. CDR3 nucleotide sequence: TGCGCCAGCAGCCAAGGGGAGGGAGAGACCCAGTACTTC. This gives the protein CASSQGEGETQYF.

The chain combines TRBV2 with TRBJ2-3; no clear D gene. The CDR3 totals 13 residues. The germline V and J ends were trimmed by 6 bases and 6 bases, with 13 bases remaining between them. CDR1 SNHLY and CDR2 FYNNEI come from the germline V gene. The CDR3 protein is CASSEKARDTQYF. The CDR3 bases are TGTGCCAGCAGCGAAAAAGCGCGGGATACGCAGTATTTT. The complete variable domain, with remaining parts taken from reference TRBV2 and TRBJ2-3, reads EPEVTQTPSHQVTQMGQEVILRCVPISNHLYFYWYRQILGQKVEFLVSFYNNEISEKSEIFDDQFSVERPDGSNFTLKIRSTKLEDSAMYFCASSEKARDTQYFGPGTRLTVL.

V gene TRBV5-1 combines with J gene TRBJ2-1, with 7 bases aligning to TRBD1. There are 13 residues in the CDR3. V trimming: 4 bases; J trimming: 4 bases; junction bases outside the gene matches: 2. Per the germline V gene, CDR1 is SGHRS and CDR2 is YFSETQ. CDR3 nucleotides: TGCGCCAGCAGCGTGGGACAGTACAATGAGCAGTTCTTC. It specifies CASSVGQYNEQFF.

The V call is TRBV6-5, the J call TRBJ1-5; D ambiguous. The CDR3 spans 13 residues. V was cut by 4 bases and J by 5 bases, with 9 bases left in between. The germline CDR1 and CDR2 sequences are MNHEY and SVGAGI. The DNA for the CDR3 is TGTGCCAGCAGTTCCCGGGAGTATCAGCCCCAGCATTTT. This sequence encodes CASSSREYQPQHF.

This rearrangement joins TRBV6-5 to TRBJ1-2; 8 bases are shared with TRBD1. The CDR3 has 15 amino acids. Germline V gene sequence: CDR1 MNHEY, CDR2 SVGAGI. Trimming at V came to 6 bases and at J to 8 bases, leaving 14 bases not matched to a gene. CDR3 region: CASSRSDRGAAGYTF. Written as DNA, the CDR3 is TGTGCCAGCAGCCGCTCCGACAGGGGTGCTGCCGGCTACACCTTC.

The chain employs TRBV7-2 and TRBJ2-7; TRBD1 agrees at 7 bases. V lost 3 bases to trimming and J lost 5 bases; unmatched junction nucleotides: 7. CDR1 SGHTA and CDR2 FQGNSA come from the germline V gene. The CDR3 sequence is 14 residues long. CDR3 nucleotides: TGTGCCAGCAGCTTGGGACAGCGAAAGGACGAGCAGTACTTC. It specifies CASSLGQRKDEQYF.

The rearrangement links TRBV28 to TRBJ1-2; a possible D gene is TRBD1 (6 bases). The ends were cut back, 7 bases at V and 2 bases at J, with 14 bases in the middle. The CDR3 loop spans 14 amino acids. The germline V gene encodes CDR1 MDHEN and CDR2 SYDVKM. The CDR3 region has the DNA TGTGCCAGCACCGAAGGGGGGGCGAACTATGGCTACACCTTC. Translated: CASTEGGANYGYTF.